This T cell receptor (beta chain) was sequenced in a study of T cell responses to AZD1222 COVID-19 vaccine. Germline trimming cut 5 bases from V and 3 bases from J; bases unmatched to any gene: 3. Germline values: CDR1 WSHSY, CDR2 SAAADI. The CDR3 has 14 amino acids. A remark on this clone: Its antigen is unidentified.

Study-wide results and caveats: No day 14 peak samples; only post-peak repertoires were characterized.

Sequencing was performed with immunoSEQ multiplex PCR; in TCRdb, only in-frame clones are kept and a portion is missing. The sample shows more than 150,000 clones, 70% to 90% of them seen only once. The sequencing used peripheral blood, collected on day 0 of AZD1222 vaccination. This clonotype originated in an adult in good health. The chain employs TRBV10-2 and TRBJ2-7, with 11 bases that match TRBD2. The CDR3 DNA is TGCGCCAGCAGTCGGCTAGCGGGAGGCTACGAGCAGTACTTC. Translating it yields CASSRLAGGYEQYF.